The rows below give T cell receptor beta chains drawn from one sample of a study of beta chain features in type 1 diabetes. Libraries were prepared by immunoSEQ multiplex PCR; TCRdb keeps only in-frame clonotypes and omits some of them. The profile shows hundreds of thousands of clones, about 14% of them singletons. What was sequenced was naive CD4+ T cells from blood. The source of these receptors is a man between 18 and 29 years old in good health. CDR3s include the opening cysteine and the closing phenylalanine or tryptophan. The D gene is left open where the match is weak. Clone size is not always given. Where it is, it says once, few, many or a class for expanded clones.

J	D	size	V	CDR3	DNA
TRBJ2-2	NA	NA	TRBV9	CASSVSGQVTGELFF	TGTGCCAGCAGCGTATCGGGGCAGGTCACCGGGGAGCTGTTTTTT
TRBJ1-5	NA	NA	TRBV7-2	CASSVTLNQPQHF	TGTGCCAGCAGCGTGACCCTCAATCAGCCCCAGCATTTT
TRBJ2-1	NA	NA	TRBV4-1	CASSQLGRAGEQFF	TGCGCCAGCAGCCAATTGGGCCGCGCCGGGGAGCAGTTCTTC
TRBJ1-2	NA	NA	TRBV7-2	CASSKRVLSKGYTF	TGTGCCAGCAGCAAGCGGGTACTTTCTAAAGGCTACACCTTC
TRBJ1-1	NA	NA	TRBV7-2	CASSIGQRTEAFF	TGTGCCAGCAGCATTGGACAACGCACTGAAGCTTTCTTT
TRBJ1-1	NA	NA	TRBV19	CASIAGNMNTEAFF	TGTGCCAGTATAGCAGGCAACATGAACACTGAAGCTTTCTTT
TRBJ1-2	NA	few	TRBV20-1	CSLRDGGGYTF	TGCAGTCTCAGAGACGGGGGCGGCTACACCTTC
TRBJ1-1	NA	few	TRBV6-6	CASSGRGWTEAFF	TGTGCCAGCAGTGGCCGAGGGTGGACTGAAGCTTTCTTT
TRBJ1-5	NA	few	TRBV5-6	CASSLGDQPQHF	TGTGCCAGCAGCTTGGGGGATCAGCCCCAGCATTTT
TRBJ2-1	TRBD1	few	TRBV9	CASSFRDRTYNEQFF	TGTGCCAGCAGCTTCCGGGACAGAACTTACAATGAGCAGTTCTTC
TRBJ2-3	TRBD1	few	TRBV15	CATSRGGQGMSPDTQYF	TGTGCCACCAGCAGAGGTGGACAGGGAATGTCTCCAGATACGCAGTATTTT
TRBJ1-5	TRBD1	NA	TRBV2	CAGGGQGIQPQHF	TGTGCCGGGGGAGGACAGGGGATCCAGCCCCAGCATTTT
TRBJ2-3	TRBD2	few	TRBV7-3	CASSLGRETQYF	TGTGCCAGCAGCTTAGGGCGGGAGACGCAGTATTTT
TRBJ1-5	TRBD1	few	TRBV2	CASSGGQGAYQPQHF	TGTGCCAGCAGTGGTGGACAGGGAGCGTATCAGCCCCAGCATTTT
TRBJ2-7	TRBD2	few	TRBV7-9	CASSRRLAGGLGAYEQYF	TGTGCCAGCAGTCGCCGACTAGCGGGAGGGCTCGGGGCCTACGAGCAGTACTTC
TRBJ2-3	NA	few	TRBV7-9	CASSFGSGGADTQYF	TGTGCCAGCAGCTTCGGGTCGGGGGGCGCAGATACGCAGTATTTT
TRBJ2-1	NA	few	TRBV21-1	CASSTRTVYNEQFF	TGTGCCAGCAGCACCCGGACGGTCTACAATGAGCAGTTCTTC
TRBJ2-3	TRBD2	NA	TRBV6-5	CASSYSGSGVGDTQYF	TGTGCCAGCAGTTACTCAGGTAGCGGGGTTGGAGATACGCAGTATTTT
TRBJ1-1	NA	few	TRBV7-3	CASSFTYTEAFF	TGTGCCAGCAGCTTCACCTACACTGAAGCTTTCTTT
TRBJ1-2	NA	few	TRBV2	CASTGSPYGYTF	TGTGCCAGCACGGGGTCTCCCTATGGCTACACCTTC
TRBJ1-6	NA	NA	TRBV30	CAWKPGPSGPLHF	TGTGCCTGGAAACCGGGCCCCAGTGGACCCCTCCACTTT
TRBJ1-4	NA	NA	TRBV15	CATSSRETREKLFF	TGTGCCACCAGCTCGAGGGAGACGAGGGAAAAACTGTTTTTT
TRBJ2-1	NA	NA	TRBV4-2	CASSQESPWSSYNEQFF	TGTGCCAGCAGCCAAGAGTCCCCCTGGAGCTCCTACAATGAGCAGTTCTTC
TRBJ2-5	TRBD1	NA	TRBV7-3	CASSKDREIRETQYF	TGTGCCAGCAGCAAAGACAGGGAAATACGTGAGACCCAGTACTTC
TRBJ1-3	NA	NA	TRBV7-2	CASSPKGSGNTIYF	TGTGCCAGCAGCCCCAAGGGGTCTGGAAACACCATATATTTT
TRBJ1-1	TRBD1	few	TRBV27	CASTNRQGLAFF	TGTGCCAGCACCAATAGACAGGGATTAGCTTTCTTT
TRBJ2-3	TRBD2	NA	TRBV7-2	CASSSYGVAGAFTDTQYF	TGTGCCAGCAGCTCATATGGGGTAGCGGGGGCCTTCACAGATACGCAGTATTTT
TRBJ1-6	TRBD1	NA	TRBV6-5	CASSQLQGRTPLHF	TGTGCCAGCAGTCAACTACAGGGGAGGACACCCCTCCACTTT
TRBJ2-5	NA	few	TRBV4-2	CASSPPSLVETQYF	TGTGCCAGCAGTCCTCCTTCCCTAGTCGAGACCCAGTACTTC
TRBJ1-1	NA	NA	TRBV4-1	CASSQDLTGVGAFF	TGCGCCAGCAGCCAAGATCTGACGGGCGTAGGGGCTTTCTTT
TRBJ1-5	TRBD1	NA	TRBV4-1	CASSKRDRSNQPQHF	TGCGCCAGCTCAAAACGGGACAGGAGTAATCAGCCCCAGCATTTT
TRBJ2-7	NA	few	TRBV27	CASSSRTGSYEQYF	TGTGCCAGCAGTTCTAGGACGGGTTCCTACGAGCAGTACTTC
TRBJ1-5	NA	NA	TRBV21-1	CASSNIEGNQPQHF	TGTGCCAGCAGCAATATTGAGGGCAATCAGCCCCAGCATTTT
TRBJ2-3	NA	few	TRBV5-1	CASSFSPPGTSTDTQYF	TGCGCCAGCAGCTTTTCCCCCCCAGGGACGTCCACAGATACGCAGTATTTT
TRBJ1-5	TRBD1	once	TRBV4-1	CASSPVGTVGDQPQHF	TGCGCCAGCAGCCCCGTCGGGACAGTTGGAGATCAGCCCCAGCATTTT
TRBJ1-5	TRBD1	few	TRBV10-3	CAISGDRGNQPQHF	TGTGCCATCAGTGGGGACAGAGGCAATCAGCCCCAGCATTTT
TRBJ2-3	TRBD1	NA	TRBV7-2	CASSSRDRGRGTDTQYF	TGTGCCAGCAGCTCAAGGGACAGGGGGCGGGGGACAGATACGCAGTATTTT
TRBJ2-1	TRBD2	few	TRBV9	CASSKSGGVNEQFF	TGTGCCAGCAGCAAAAGCGGGGGAGTCAATGAGCAGTTCTTC
TRBJ2-7	TRBD1	NA	TRBV12-5	CASGNDRGLLYEQYF	TGTGCTAGTGGAAATGACAGGGGCCTACTCTACGAGCAGTACTTC
TRBJ2-3	TRBD1	few	TRBV2	CASSKGTGLHTDTQYF	TGTGCCAGCAGCAAAGGGACAGGGCTCCACACAGATACGCAGTATTTT
TRBJ1-6	NA	NA	TRBV9	CASSVDLSYNSPLHF	TGTGCCAGCAGCGTAGATTTGTCCTATAATTCACCCCTCCACTTT
TRBJ1-1	NA	few	TRBV28	CASSPPTVGNTEAFF	TGTGCCAGCAGTCCGCCGACAGTCGGGAACACTGAAGCTTTCTTT
TRBJ2-3	NA	few	TRBV9	CASSVVVGNTDTQYF	TGTGCCAGCAGCGTAGTGGTAGGGAACACAGATACGCAGTATTTT
TRBJ1-2	TRBD1	NA	TRBV5-6	CASSVTGTGSRGYTF	TGTGCCAGCAGCGTAACCGGGACAGGGTCACGTGGCTACACCTTC
TRBJ2-1	NA	NA	TRBV25-1	CASSEYKEGQFF	TGTGCCAGCAGTGAATACAAAGAGGGGCAGTTCTTC
TRBJ1-2	NA	few	TRBV6-5	CASSSRGPYGYTF	TGTGCCAGCAGCTCCAGGGGACCATATGGCTACACCTTC
TRBJ1-2	NA	few	TRBV15	CATSREVAGLYGYTF	TGTGCCACCAGCAGAGAGGTTGCGGGCCTCTATGGCTACACCTTC
TRBJ1-5	NA	NA	TRBV7-9	CASSFQGGVSNQPQHF	TGTGCCAGCAGCTTCCAAGGGGGGGTTAGCAATCAGCCCCAGCATTTT
TRBJ2-1	NA	NA	TRBV19	CASSIPTYNEQFF	TGTGCCAGTAGTATTCCCACCTACAATGAGCAGTTCTTC
TRBJ1-2	TRBD1	NA	TRBV9	CASSSGTGIYGYTF	TGTGCCAGCAGCTCGGGGACAGGGATCTATGGCTACACCTTC
TRBJ2-6	NA	few	TRBV28	CASSFEWQSPSGANVLTF	TGTGCCAGCAGTTTCGAGTGGCAGTCCCCATCCGGGGCCAACGTCCTGACTTTC
TRBJ2-7	TRBD1	NA	TRBV7-3	CASSLTGQGYEQYF	TGTGCCAGCAGCTTAACAGGACAGGGCTACGAGCAGTACTTC
TRBJ2-7	NA	few	TRBV7-2	CASRPVVGSYEQYF	TGTGCCAGCAGACCGGTGGTAGGATCCTACGAGCAGTACTTC
TRBJ2-7	NA	NA	TRBV6-6	CASSGRNRLGYEQYF	TGTGCCAGCAGTGGGCGAAATCGTCTAGGCTACGAGCAGTACTTC